One TCR beta chain is described in this entry. Its antigen remains undetermined. Base qualities were left out, and no much larger clone turns up one base away. V lost 3 bases and J lost 0 bases; the stretch between them is 14 bases long. The germline V gene (reference sequence) supplies CDR1 SGHNT and CDR2 YYREEE. From its cysteine to its phenylalanine, the CDR3 spans 16 amino acids. CDR3 DNA only is kept here, 48 bases in frame from base 1. This sample was included in a study of blood T cell repertoires in COVID-19 (dated by TCRdb to the early 2020s). At the level of the whole study: Collaborator samples came from the United States, Italy and Spain and covered acute and convalescent phases of COVID-19. The prospective study material was composed of cDNA or gDNA derived from T cells, B-cell-depleted T cells, or PBMCs. The dataset comprised deeply sampled blood TCRbeta repertoires from subjects exposed to, actively infected with, or recovered from COVID-19. A freely available public database, intended as a resource for researchers studying the immune response to SARS-CoV-2, is where the repertoires were released. The samples were drawn from the first 160 participants of the ongoing ImmuneRACE study and from over 950 subjects provided by 6 global collaborators. Sample metadata almost always included a de-identified subject ID, COVID-19 status, age in years and sex. Where available, HLA class I and class II types were obtained from metadata supplied by the sample provider rather than from assay-based typing. What the study reported, not specific to this receptor: The quantity of clinical and demographic metadata differed by source and by participant and was supplied without curation.

Collaborating institutions collected whole blood in K2EDTA tubes following their own protocols. Collaborator samples were shipped for TCRbeta analysis as frozen whole blood, isolated PBMCs, or DNA extracted from either sample type. The immunoSEQ Assay, a bias-controlled multiplex PCR, was used to amplify TCRbeta CDR3 regions from genomic DNA. The study's own analysis went as follows. The number of nucleated cells in each sample was estimated from the amplification of reference gene primers within the assay. Sequence reads were collapsed and filtered to measure the absolute abundance of every unique TCRbeta CDR3 rearrangement. For each sample, productive Simpson clonality was calculated by taking the square root of Simpson's diversity index across productive rearrangements. TCRdb holds this immuneACCESS table with in-frame rearrangements only. Some clones are missing; in checked studies, unresolved V genes explain under half, and the rest has no known cause. That table gives V, J and clone size, and the DNA gave D and trimming. For this sample the table gives about 190,000 clones, of which around 90% were detected only once. 5.5% to 7.5% of the sample belongs to the ten largest clones.

This TCR was recovered from a man between 40 and 49 years old with acute or convalescent COVID-19. The sample taken for sequencing was peripheral blood. The sequence links TRBV5-4 to TRBJ2-3; the D region possibly corresponds to TRBD1 (6 bases align). The CDR3 reads as follows: CASSSPPQGSTDTQYF. The DNA is TGTGCCAGCAGCTCGCCCCCCCAGGGGAGCACAGATACGCAGTATTTT.